This TCR beta chain originates from a study of CD8+ T cells in alopecia areata. Whole-study context: Those patients who were treated received oral tofacitinib, which was given at 5 to 10 mg twice daily for moderate-to-severe alopecia areata.

In germline, CDR1 is SNHLY, CDR2 FYNNEI. V lost 8 bases and J lost 0, with 8 bases in between. This CDR3 has 14 amino acids. In each case, RNA was isolated and then reverse transcribed into cDNA as the sequencing template. Measured with immunoSEQ multiplex PCR; TCRdb has only the in-frame clones, and not every one. The table includes about 130,000 clones, around 49% detected once. This clonotype was sampled from a human donor with alopecia areata. This specimen was CD8+ T cells sorted from blood, taken at week 0. V usage is TRBV2 and J usage is TRBJ2-6; no clear D. The CDR3 region is CASEADSGANVLTF. The DNA for the CDR3 is TGTGCCAGCGAGGCAGACTCTGGGGCCAACGTCCTGACTTTC. The whole variable domain, remainder taken from reference TRBV2 and TRBJ2-6, is EPEVTQTPSHQVTQMGQEVILRCVPISNHLYFYWYRQILGQKVEFLVSFYNNEISEKSEIFDDQFSVERPDGSNFTLKIRSTKLEDSAMYFCASEADSGANVLTFGAGSRLTVL.